These T cell receptor beta chains were read from a single sample in a study of T-cell reconstitution after alpha-beta-depleted transplantation in children. TCRdb re-called the PCR reads with MiXCR, one entry per CDR3 protein. The data contain approximately 590,000 distinct CDR3 sequences, 10% of them singletons. The input for sequencing was PBMCs from the stem cell graft donor, taken from the stem cell graft. Every receptor here comes from a human donor who donated a stem cell graft to a child with acute myeloid leukemia. Both conserved end residues are part of each CDR3. The D gene is left open where the match is weak. Not every row has a clone size; where given, it reads once, few, many or a size class.

few	TRBD1	TRBV5-1	TRBJ2-2	CASSQQGKNTGELFF	TGCGCCAGCAGCCAACAGGGGAAGAACACCGGGGAGCTGTTTTTT
many	.	TRBV30	TRBJ2-2	CAWSVPGELFF	TGTGCCTGGAGTGTACCCGGGGAGCTGTTTTTT
few	TRBD2	TRBV27	TRBJ2-7	CASSGGTSSYEQYF	TGTGCCAGCAGTGGCGGGACTAGCTCCTACGAGCAGTACTTC
few	TRBD2	TRBV20-1	TRBJ2-7	CSAVLAGGHEQYF	TGCAGTGCTGTATTAGCGGGGGGCCACGAGCAGTACTTC
.	TRBD2	TRBV11-2	TRBJ2-3	CLFPGENGEREMGTDTQYF	TGTTTGTTCCCGGGGGAAAACGGAGAGCGGGAGATGGGTACAGATACGCAGTATTTT
few	.	TRBV7-8	TRBJ1-5	CASSLYWGEWWQPQHF	TGTGCCAGCAGCTTATATTGGGGAGAATGGTGGCAGCCCCAGCATTTT
few	TRBD2	TRBV20-1	TRBJ2-3	CSAREMGLAGGTDTQYF	TGCAGTGCTAGAGAGATGGGACTAGCGGGAGGAACAGATACGCAGTATTTT
few	.	TRBV6-5	TRBJ2-7	CASSYMAGGYEQYF	TGTGCCAGCAGTTACATGGCAGGGGGGTACGAGCAGTACTTC
.	.	TRBV19	TRBJ1-5	CASSILDTRQPQHF	TGTGCCAGTAGTATTCTGGACACTAGACAGCCCCAGCATTTT
few	.	TRBV29-1	TRBJ1-1	CSVGKGLNTEAFF	TGCAGCGTTGGAAAGGGCCTGAACACTGAAGCTTTCTTT